This TCR beta chain originates from a study of T cell responses to AZD1222 COVID-19 vaccine. This clone was seen only once. What it binds is not known. Regarding the study as a whole: Vaccination with two AZD1222 doses was followed by a rise in Spike-specific TCR breadth and depth.

V was clipped by 4 bases and J by 4 bases; unmatched bases: 10. Germline lookup yields CDR1 LGHDT and CDR2 YNNKEL (reference sequence). The CDR3 spans 15 residues. The protocol was immunoSEQ multiplex PCR, while the TCRdb copy is restricted to in-frame clones and leaves out a portion. The top ten clones hold 7.7% of a sample with about 200,000 clones, just over 85% of them seen once. This receptor was obtained from an adult in good health. The input for sequencing was peripheral blood, taken on day 0 of AZD1222 vaccination. V and J are TRBV3-1 (or the pseudogene TRBV3-2) and TRBJ2-7; TRBD1 matches 7 bases. This CDR3 reads CASSPTGTVQYEQYF. The CDR3 DNA follows: TGTGCCAGCAGCCCCACCGGGACAGTCCAATACGAGCAGTACTTC.